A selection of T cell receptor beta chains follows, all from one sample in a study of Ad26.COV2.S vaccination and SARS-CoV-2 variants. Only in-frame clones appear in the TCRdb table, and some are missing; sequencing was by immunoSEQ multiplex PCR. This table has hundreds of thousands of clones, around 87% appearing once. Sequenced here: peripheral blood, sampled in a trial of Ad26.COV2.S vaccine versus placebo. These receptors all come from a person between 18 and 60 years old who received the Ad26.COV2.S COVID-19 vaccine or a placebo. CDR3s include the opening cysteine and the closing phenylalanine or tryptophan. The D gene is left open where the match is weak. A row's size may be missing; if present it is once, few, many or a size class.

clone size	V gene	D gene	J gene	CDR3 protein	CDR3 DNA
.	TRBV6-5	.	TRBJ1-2	CASSYAPPWDGYTF	TGTGCCAGCAGTTACGCACCCCCCTGGGATGGCTACACCTTC
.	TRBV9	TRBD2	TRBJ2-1	CASSVGTSRYNEQFF	TGTGCCAGCAGCGTAGGGACTAGCCGATACAATGAGCAGTTCTTC
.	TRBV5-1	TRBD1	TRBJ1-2	CASSWGQGKNYGYTF	TGCGCCAGCAGCTGGGGACAGGGAAAAAACTATGGCTACACCTTC
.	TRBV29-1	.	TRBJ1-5	CSVIISQGFNQPQHF	TGCAGCGTAATCATCTCACAGGGATTCAATCAGCCCCAGCATTTT
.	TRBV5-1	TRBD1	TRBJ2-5	CASSLGIDRGGETQYF	TGCGCCAGCAGCTTGGGGATTGACAGGGGAGGAGAGACCCAGTACTTC
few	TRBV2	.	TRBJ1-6	CASSVNSGNSPLHF	TGTGCCAGCAGTGTGAACAGCGGGAATTCACCCCTCCACTTT
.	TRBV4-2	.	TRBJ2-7	CASSPDRIDYEQYF	TGTGCCAGCAGCCCCGACAGAATAGACTACGAGCAGTACTTC
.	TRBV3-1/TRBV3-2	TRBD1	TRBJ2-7	CASSAPGQGEYEQYF	TGTGCCAGCAGCGCACCGGGACAGGGGGAGTACGAGCAGTACTTC
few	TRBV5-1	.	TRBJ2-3	CASSLGVGADTQYF	TGCGCCAGCAGCTTGGGAGTTGGGGCAGATACGCAGTATTTT
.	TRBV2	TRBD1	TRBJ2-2	CASAGQGRNTGELFF	TGTGCCAGTGCGGGACAGGGACGTAACACCGGGGAGCTGTTTTTT
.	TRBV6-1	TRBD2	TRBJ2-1	CASSEFLTGLPGGSNEQFF	TGTGCCAGCAGTGAATTTCTTACGGGGCTGCCGGGAGGGTCTAATGAGCAGTTCTTC
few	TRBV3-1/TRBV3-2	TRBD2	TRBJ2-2	CASSHFSGGNTGELFF	TGTGCCAGCAGCCACTTTAGCGGGGGGAACACCGGGGAGCTGTTTTTT
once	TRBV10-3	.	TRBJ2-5	CAVGMETQYF	TGTGCCGTGGGGATGGAGACCCAGTACTTC
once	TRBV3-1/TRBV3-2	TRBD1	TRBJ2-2	CASSQGQLTGELFF	TGTGCCAGCAGCCAGGGACAGCTCACCGGGGAGCTGTTTTTT
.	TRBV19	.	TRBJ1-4	CASSIGGTPFLFF	TGTGCCAGTAGTATCGGAGGAACGCCTTTTCTGTTTTTT
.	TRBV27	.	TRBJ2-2	CASSSMGAGKNGELFF	TGTGCCAGCAGTAGCATGGGGGCAGGAAAAAACGGGGAGCTGTTTTTT
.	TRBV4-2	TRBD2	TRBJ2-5	CASSQDLRTSGGAETQYF	TGTGCCAGCAGCCAAGACCTAAGGACTAGCGGGGGGGCGGAGACCCAGTACTTC
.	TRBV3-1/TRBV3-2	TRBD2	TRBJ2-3	CASSQDWIAGDPDTQYF	TGTGCCAGCAGCCAAGATTGGATAGCGGGAGACCCAGATACGCAGTATTTT
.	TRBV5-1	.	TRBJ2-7	CASSVLPWPAANEQYF	TGCGCCAGCAGCGTATTACCTTGGCCCGCGGCAAACGAGCAGTACTTC
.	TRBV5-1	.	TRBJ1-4	CASSLVGSLSNEKLFF	TGCGCCAGCAGCTTGGTGGGGAGTTTGTCTAATGAAAAACTGTTTTTT
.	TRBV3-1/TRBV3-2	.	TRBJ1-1	CASSQDYRGEAFF	TGTGCCAGCAGCCAAGACTACCGGGGCGAAGCTTTCTTT
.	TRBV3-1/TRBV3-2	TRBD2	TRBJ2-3	CASRGLAGRDTQYF	TGTGCCAGCAGGGGACTAGCGGGAAGAGATACGCAGTATTTT
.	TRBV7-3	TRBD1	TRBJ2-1	CASSPQGAPYNEQFF	TGTGCCAGCAGCCCGCAGGGGGCGCCTTACAATGAGCAGTTCTTC
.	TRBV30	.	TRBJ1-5	CAWSDGRDQPQHF	TGTGCCTGGAGTGACGGTCGGGATCAGCCCCAGCATTTT
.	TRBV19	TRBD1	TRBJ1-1	CASSPGQGLFNTEAFF	TGTGCCAGTAGTCCTGGACAGGGGCTTTTTAACACTGAAGCTTTCTTT
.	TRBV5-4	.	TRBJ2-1	CASSLGGVSYNEQFF	TGTGCCAGCAGCTTGGGGGGAGTCTCCTACAATGAGCAGTTCTTC
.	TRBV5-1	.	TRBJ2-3	CASSLFEGGPDTQYF	TGCGCCAGCAGCTTGTTCGAGGGGGGCCCGGATACGCAGTATTTT
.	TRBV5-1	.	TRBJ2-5	CASRSGDQETQYF	TGCGCCAGTAGGTCAGGAGACCAAGAGACCCAGTACTTC
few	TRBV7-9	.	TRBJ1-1	CASSLRASTEAFF	TGTGCCAGCAGCTTAAGGGCCTCCACTGAAGCTTTCTTT
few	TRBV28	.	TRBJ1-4	CASRRRADEKLFF	TGTGCCAGCCGTCGCCGGGCAGATGAAAAACTGTTTTTT
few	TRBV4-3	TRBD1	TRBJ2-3	CASSQGQASDTQYF	TGCGCCAGCAGCCAGGGACAGGCCTCAGATACGCAGTATTTT
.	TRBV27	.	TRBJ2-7	CASSLYMGRGYEQYF	TGTGCCAGCAGTTTATATATGGGCAGGGGATACGAGCAGTACTTC
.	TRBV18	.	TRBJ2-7	CASSPSGIRSGNEQYF	TGTGCCAGCTCACCATCAGGGATCCGGAGTGGAAACGAGCAGTACTTC
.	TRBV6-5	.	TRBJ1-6	CASSYSGSLNSPLHF	TGTGCCAGCAGTTACTCTGGCAGTCTTAATTCACCCCTCCACTTT
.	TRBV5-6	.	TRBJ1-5	CASSLFQGDQPQHF	TGTGCCAGCAGCTTGTTTCAGGGAGATCAGCCCCAGCATTTT
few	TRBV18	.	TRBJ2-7	CASSPRQGTYEQYF	TGTGCCAGCTCACCAAGGCAGGGTACCTACGAGCAGTACTTC
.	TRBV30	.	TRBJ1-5	CAWSVLADNQPQHF	TGTGCCTGGAGTGTTTTGGCGGACAATCAGCCCCAGCATTTT
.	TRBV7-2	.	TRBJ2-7	CASSRKMTRGASYEQYF	TGTGCCAGCAGCCGCAAAATGACGAGGGGGGCTTCCTACGAGCAGTACTTC
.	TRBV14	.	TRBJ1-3	CASSQDIRQPSGNTIYF	TGTGCCAGCAGCCAAGATATCAGACAGCCTTCTGGAAACACCATATATTTT
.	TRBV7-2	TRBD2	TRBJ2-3	CASSPQRGATDTQYF	TGTGCCAGCAGCCCCCAGCGGGGCGCTACAGATACGCAGTATTTT
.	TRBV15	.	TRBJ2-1	CATSRDPAVLYNEQFF	TGTGCCACCAGCAGAGATCCAGCGGTCCTCTACAATGAGCAGTTCTTC
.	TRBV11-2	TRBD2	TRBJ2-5	CASSSLHGRGTQYF	TGTGCCAGCAGCTCCCTTCACGGGAGGGGGACCCAGTACTTC
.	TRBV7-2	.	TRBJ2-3	CASSFASLTTDTQYF	TGTGCCAGCAGCTTTGCGTCCCTCACCACTGATACGCAGTATTTT
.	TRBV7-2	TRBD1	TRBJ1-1	CASSADRWATEAFF	TGTGCCAGCAGCGCGGACAGGTGGGCCACTGAAGCTTTCTTT
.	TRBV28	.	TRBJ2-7	CASSGVRGAYEQYF	TGTGCCAGCAGTGGGGTGAGGGGGGCCTACGAGCAGTACTTC
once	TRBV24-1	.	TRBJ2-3	CATSYMDTQYF	TGTGCCACCAGTTATATGGATACGCAGTATTTT
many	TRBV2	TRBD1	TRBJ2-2	CASSEAAVFSPWTGGGELFF	TGTGCCAGCAGTGAAGCGGCGGTCTTTTCTCCGTGGACAGGGGGAGGGGAGCTGTTTTTT
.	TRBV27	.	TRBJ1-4	CASRSAGTTNEKLFF	TGTGCCAGCAGGTCGGCAGGAACAACTAATGAAAAACTGTTTTTT
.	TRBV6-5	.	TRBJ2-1	CASSYPGSSYNEQFF	TGTGCCAGCAGTTATCCCGGGAGCTCCTACAATGAGCAGTTCTTC
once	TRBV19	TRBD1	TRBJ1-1	CASSISPGGNTEAFF	TGTGCCAGTAGTATTAGCCCAGGGGGGAACACTGAAGCTTTCTTT
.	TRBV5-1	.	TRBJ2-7	CASSQDSVSYEQYF	TGCGCCAGCAGCCAGGACAGTGTCTCCTACGAGCAGTACTTC
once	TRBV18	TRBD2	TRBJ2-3	CASSPPGLAGGDTQYF	TGTGCCAGCTCACCACCCGGACTAGCGGGAGGGGATACGCAGTATTTT
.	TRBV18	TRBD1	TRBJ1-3	CASSPGQTSSGNTIYF	TGTGCCAGCTCACCGGGACAGACCTCCTCTGGAAACACCATATATTTT
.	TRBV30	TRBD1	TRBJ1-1	CAWSLRDRGIWNTEAFF	TGTGCCTGGAGCCTTCGGGACAGGGGGATCTGGAACACTGAAGCTTTCTTT